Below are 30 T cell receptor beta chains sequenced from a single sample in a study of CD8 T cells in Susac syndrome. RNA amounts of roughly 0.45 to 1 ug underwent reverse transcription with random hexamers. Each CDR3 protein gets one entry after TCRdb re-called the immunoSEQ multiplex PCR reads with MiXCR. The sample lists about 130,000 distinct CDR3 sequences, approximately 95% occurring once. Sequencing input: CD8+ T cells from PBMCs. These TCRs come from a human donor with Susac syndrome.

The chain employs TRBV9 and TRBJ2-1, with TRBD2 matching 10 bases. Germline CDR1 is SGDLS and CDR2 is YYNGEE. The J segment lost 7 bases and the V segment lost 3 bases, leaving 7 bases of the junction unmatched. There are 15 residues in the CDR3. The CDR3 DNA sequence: TGTGCCAGCAGCGCTTCCGGGACTAGCGTGAATGAGCAGTTCTTC. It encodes CASSASGTSVNEQFF.

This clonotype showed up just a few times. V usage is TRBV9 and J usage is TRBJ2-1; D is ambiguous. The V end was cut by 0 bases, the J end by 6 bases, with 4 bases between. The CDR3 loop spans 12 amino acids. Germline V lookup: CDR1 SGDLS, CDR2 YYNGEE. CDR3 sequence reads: CASSVALNEQFF. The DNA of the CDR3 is TGTGCCAGCAGCGTAGCTCTCAATGAGCAGTTCTTC.

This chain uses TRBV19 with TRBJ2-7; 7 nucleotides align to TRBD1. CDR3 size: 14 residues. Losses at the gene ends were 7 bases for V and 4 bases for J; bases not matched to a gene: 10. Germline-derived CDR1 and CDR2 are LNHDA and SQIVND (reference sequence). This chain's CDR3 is CASKGWDSWYEQYF. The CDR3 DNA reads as TGTGCCAGTAAGGGATGGGACAGTTGGTACGAGCAGTACTTC.

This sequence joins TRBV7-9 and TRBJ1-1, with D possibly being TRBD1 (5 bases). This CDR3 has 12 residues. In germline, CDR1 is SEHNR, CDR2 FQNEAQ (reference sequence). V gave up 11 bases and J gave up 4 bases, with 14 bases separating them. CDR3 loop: CAGLGGGTEAFF. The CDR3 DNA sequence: TGTGCCGGGCTGGGGGGGGGCACTGAAGCTTTCTTT.

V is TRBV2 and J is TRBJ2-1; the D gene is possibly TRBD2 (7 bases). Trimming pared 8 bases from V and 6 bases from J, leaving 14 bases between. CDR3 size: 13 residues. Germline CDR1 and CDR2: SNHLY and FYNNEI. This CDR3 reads CASGGASFNEQFF. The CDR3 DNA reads TGTGCCAGCGGGGGGGCTAGCTTCAATGAGCAGTTCTTC.

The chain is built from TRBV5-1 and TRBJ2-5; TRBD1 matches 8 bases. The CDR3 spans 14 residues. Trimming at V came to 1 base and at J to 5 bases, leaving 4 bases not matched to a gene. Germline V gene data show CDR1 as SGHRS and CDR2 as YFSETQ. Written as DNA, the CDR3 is TGCGCCAGCAGCTTGCAGGGGGCCTGGGAGACCCAGTACTTC. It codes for CASSLQGAWETQYF.

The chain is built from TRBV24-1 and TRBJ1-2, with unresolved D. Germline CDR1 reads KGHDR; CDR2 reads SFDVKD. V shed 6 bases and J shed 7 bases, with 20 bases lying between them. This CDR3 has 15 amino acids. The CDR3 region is CATSKGVGDYGGYTF. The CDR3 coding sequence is TGTGCCACCAGTAAGGGAGTCGGGGATTACGGTGGCTACACCTTC.

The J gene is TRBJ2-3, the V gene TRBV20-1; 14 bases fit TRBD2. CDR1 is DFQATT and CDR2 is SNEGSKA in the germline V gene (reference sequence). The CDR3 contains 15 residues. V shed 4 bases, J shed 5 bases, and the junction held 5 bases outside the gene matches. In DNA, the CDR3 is TGCAGTGCTACAACCGGGACTAGCGGGAGAGATACGCAGTATTTT. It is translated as CSATTGTSGRDTQYF.

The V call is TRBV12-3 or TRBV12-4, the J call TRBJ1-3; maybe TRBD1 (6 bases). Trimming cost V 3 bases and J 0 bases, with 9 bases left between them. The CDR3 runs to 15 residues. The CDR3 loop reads CASSFGQRSGNTIYF. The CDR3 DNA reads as TGTGCCAGCAGTTTCGGACAGCGCTCTGGAAACACCATATATTTT.

The CDR3 loop is CASTSRHQRINYGYTF. In DNA form, the CDR3 reads TGTGCCAGCACCTCACGGCATCAGCGCATAAACTATGGCTACACCTTC. The chain is built from TRBV12-3 or TRBV12-4 and TRBJ1-2; no reliable D call. The CDR3 length is 16 residues. V was trimmed by 7 bases and J by 2 bases, leaving 20 bases between them.

DNA for the CDR3: TGTGCCAGCAGTTCCGTTTCCTACGAGCAGTACTTC. Protein product: CASSSVSYEQYF. The chain joins TRBV2 to TRBJ2-7; D remains unclear. The V gene lost 5 bases and the J gene lost 1 base, with 6 bases spanning the gap. This CDR3 region has 12 residues. Germline lookup yields CDR1 SNHLY and CDR2 FYNNEI.

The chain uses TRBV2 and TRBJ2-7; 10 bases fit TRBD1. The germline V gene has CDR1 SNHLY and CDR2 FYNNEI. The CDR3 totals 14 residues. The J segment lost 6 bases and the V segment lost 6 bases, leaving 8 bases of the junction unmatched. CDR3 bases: TGTGCCAGCAGCACCGGGACAGGGGTTGGCGAGCAGTACTTC. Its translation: CASSTGTGVGEQYF.

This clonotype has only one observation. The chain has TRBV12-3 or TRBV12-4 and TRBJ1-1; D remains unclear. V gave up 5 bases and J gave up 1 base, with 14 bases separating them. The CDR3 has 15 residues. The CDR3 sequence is CASSPGPIGNTEAFF. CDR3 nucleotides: TGTGCCAGCAGTCCGGGTCCAATCGGGAACACTGAAGCTTTCTTT.

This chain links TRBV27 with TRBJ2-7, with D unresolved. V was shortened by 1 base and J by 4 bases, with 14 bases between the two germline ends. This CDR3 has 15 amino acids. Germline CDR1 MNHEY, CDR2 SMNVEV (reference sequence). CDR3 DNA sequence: TGTGCCAGCAGTTTATTCTTTGGCTTGTCGTACGAGCAGTACTTC. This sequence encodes CASSLFFGLSYEQYF.

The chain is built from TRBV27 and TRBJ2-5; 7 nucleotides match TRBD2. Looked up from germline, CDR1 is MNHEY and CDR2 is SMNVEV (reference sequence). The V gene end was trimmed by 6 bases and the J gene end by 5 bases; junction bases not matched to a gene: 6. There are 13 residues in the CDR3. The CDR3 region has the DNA TGTGCCAGCAGAGATTGGGGAGGGGAGACCCAGTACTTC. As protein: CASRDWGGETQYF.

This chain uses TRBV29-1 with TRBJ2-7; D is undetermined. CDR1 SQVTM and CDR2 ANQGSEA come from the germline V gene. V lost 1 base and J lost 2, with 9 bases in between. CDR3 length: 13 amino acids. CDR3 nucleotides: TGCAGCGTTGAAGCTCCCAATACCTACGAGCAGTACTTC. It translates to CSVEAPNTYEQYF.

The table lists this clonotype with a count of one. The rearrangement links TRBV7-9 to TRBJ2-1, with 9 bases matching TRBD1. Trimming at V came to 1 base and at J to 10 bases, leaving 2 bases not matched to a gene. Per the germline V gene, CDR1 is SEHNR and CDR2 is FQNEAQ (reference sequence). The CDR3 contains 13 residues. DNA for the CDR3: TGTGCCAGCAGCTTAGGGACAGGGGCCGAGCAGTTCTTC. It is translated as CASSLGTGAEQFF.

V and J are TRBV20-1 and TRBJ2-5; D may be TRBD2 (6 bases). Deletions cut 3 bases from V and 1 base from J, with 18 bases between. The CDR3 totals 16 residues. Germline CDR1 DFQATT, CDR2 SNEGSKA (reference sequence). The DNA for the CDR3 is TGCAGTGCTAGTAGTCTTGAGGGAGGAATCCAAGAGACCCAGTACTTC. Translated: CSASSLEGGIQETQYF.

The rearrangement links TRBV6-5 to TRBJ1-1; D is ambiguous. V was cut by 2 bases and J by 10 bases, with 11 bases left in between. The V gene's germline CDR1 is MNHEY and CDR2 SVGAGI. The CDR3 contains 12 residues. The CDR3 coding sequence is TGTGCCAGCAGTTACGGGTTGGAACGAGCTTTCTTT. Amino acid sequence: CASSYGLERAFF.

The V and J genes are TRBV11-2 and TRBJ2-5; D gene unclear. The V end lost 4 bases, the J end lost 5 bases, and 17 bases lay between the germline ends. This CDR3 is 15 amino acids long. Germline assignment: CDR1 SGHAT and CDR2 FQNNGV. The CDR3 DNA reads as TGTGCCAGCAGCTACTATATAGCATCTGGGGAGACCCAGTACTTC. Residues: CASSYYIASGETQYF.

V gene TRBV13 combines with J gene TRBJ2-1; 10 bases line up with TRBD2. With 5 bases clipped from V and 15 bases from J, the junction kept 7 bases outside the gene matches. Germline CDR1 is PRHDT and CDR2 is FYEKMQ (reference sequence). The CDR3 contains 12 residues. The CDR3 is CASSLSGRPLFF. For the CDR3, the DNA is TGTGCCAGCAGCCTTAGCGGGAGGCCCTTGTTCTTC. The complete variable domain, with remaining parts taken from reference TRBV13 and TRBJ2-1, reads AAGVIQSPRHLIKEKRETATLKCYPIPRHDTVYWYQQGPGQDPQFLISFYEKMQSDKGSIPDRFSAQQFSDYHSELNMSSLELGDSALYFCASSLSGRPLFFGPGTRLTVL.

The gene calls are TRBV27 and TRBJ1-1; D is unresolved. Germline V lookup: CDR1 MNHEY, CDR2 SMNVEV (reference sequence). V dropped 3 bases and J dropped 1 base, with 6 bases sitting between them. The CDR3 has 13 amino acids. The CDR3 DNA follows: TGTGCCAGCAGTTTTGGTCAGAACACTGAAGCTTTCTTT. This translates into CASSFGQNTEAFF.

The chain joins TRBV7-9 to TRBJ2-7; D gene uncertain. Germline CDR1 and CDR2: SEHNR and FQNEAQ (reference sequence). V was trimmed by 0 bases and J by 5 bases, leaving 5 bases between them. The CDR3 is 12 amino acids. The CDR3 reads CASSLAGHEQYF. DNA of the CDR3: TGTGCCAGCAGCTTAGCAGGGCACGAGCAGTACTTC.

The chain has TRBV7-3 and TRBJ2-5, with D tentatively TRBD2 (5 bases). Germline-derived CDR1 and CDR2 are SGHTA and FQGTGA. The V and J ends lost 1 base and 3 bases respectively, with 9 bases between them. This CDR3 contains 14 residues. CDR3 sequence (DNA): TGTGCCAGCAGCTTAAGGGTACTAGAAGAGACCCAGTACTTC. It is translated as CASSLRVLEETQYF.

The CDR3 sequence: CASSPPGGTQETQYF. The CDR3 DNA sequence: TGTGCCAGCTCACCACCCGGGGGGACCCAAGAGACCCAGTACTTC. V usage is TRBV18 and J usage is TRBJ2-5; the match to TRBD2 covers 7 bases. The CDR3 has 15 residues. Looked up from germline, CDR1 is KGHSH and CDR2 is LQKENI. Trimming took 0 bases from V and 1 from J; bases not matched to a gene: 2.

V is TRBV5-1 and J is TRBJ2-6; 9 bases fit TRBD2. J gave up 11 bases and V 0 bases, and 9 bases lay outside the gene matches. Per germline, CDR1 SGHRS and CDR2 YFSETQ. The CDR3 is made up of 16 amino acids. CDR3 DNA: TGCGCCAGCAGCTTGGCCGGCGGGAGGGCTAGCGACGTCCTGACTTTC. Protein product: CASSLAGGRASDVLTF.

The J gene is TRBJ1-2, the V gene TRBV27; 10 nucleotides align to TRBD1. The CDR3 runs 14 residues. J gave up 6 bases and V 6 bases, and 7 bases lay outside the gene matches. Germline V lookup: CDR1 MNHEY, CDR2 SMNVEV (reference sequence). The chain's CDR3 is CASSIRQGADGYTF. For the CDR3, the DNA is TGTGCCAGCAGCATACGACAGGGGGCGGATGGCTACACCTTC.

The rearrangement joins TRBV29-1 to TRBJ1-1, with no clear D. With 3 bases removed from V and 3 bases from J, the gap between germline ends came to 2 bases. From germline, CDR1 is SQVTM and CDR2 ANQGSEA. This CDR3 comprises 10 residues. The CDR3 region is CSVEDTEAFF. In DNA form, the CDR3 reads TGCAGCGTTGAGGACACTGAAGCTTTCTTT.

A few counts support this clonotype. CDR3 amino acids: CSARRVDHNEQFF. The CDR3 DNA is TGCAGTGCTAGAAGGGTGGACCACAATGAGCAGTTCTTC. The rearrangement joins TRBV20-1 to TRBJ2-1; D unclear. The V end was cut by 2 bases, the J end by 5 bases, with 10 bases between. The CDR3 runs 13 residues. Germline V gene lookup returns CDR1 DFQATT and CDR2 SNEGSKA (reference sequence).

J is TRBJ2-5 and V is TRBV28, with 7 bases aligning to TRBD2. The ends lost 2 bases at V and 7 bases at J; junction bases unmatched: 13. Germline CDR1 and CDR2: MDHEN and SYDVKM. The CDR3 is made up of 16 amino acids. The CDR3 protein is CASSLGEGLGGATQYF. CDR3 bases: TGTGCCAGCAGTTTAGGGGAGGGGCTAGGTGGCGCGACCCAGTACTTC.